Each of the 14 T cell receptor beta chains below was sequenced from the same sample in a study of blood T cells in healthy people across ages. PCR was performed a second time for about 7 to 11 cycles using a sample-barcoded 5' primer and a J-beta primer mix. TCRdb re-called the 5' RACE reads through MiXCR, storing one row per CDR3 protein. The sample lists hundreds of thousands of distinct CDR3 sequences; 62% were seen once. Specimen: blood. The receptors here all came from a man aged 30 to 45 in good health.

This rearrangement joins TRBV4-1 to TRBJ2-4; 9 bases match TRBD2. The DNA end favors TRBJ2-7, so the J call may be wrong. CDR3 size: 18 residues. The germline CDR1 and CDR2 sequences are MGHRA and YSYEKL. CDR3 region: CASSQSGGAGGISYEQYF. In DNA form, the CDR3 reads TGCGCCAGCAGCCAAAGCGGGGGAGCGGGGGGTATCTCCTACGAGCAGTACTTC.

The V gene is TRBV27, the J gene TRBJ2-7; the D gene is possibly TRBD1 (6 bases). The CDR3 runs 14 residues. Trimming pared 5 bases from V and 2 bases from J, leaving 13 bases between. Germline V gene data show CDR1 as MNHEY and CDR2 as SMNVEV (reference sequence). The CDR3 spells CASSAQGSPYEQYF. Here the CDR3 DNA reads TGTGCCAGCAGTGCGCAGGGGTCTCCCTACGAGCAGTACTTC.

This clonotype has a handful of counts. The chain recombines TRBV11-2 with TRBJ1-5; 7 positions match TRBD1. The V segment lost 0 bases and the J segment 4 bases; nucleotides outside the gene matches: 9. Germline loops: CDR1 SGHAT, CDR2 FQNNGV. The CDR3 runs to 17 residues. CDR3 residues: CASSLDPVAGGNQPQHF. The CDR3 DNA follows: TGTGCCAGCAGCTTAGATCCCGTCGCAGGGGGGAATCAGCCCCAGCATTTT.

The chain joins TRBV6-6 to TRBJ2-1; the D gene is possibly TRBD2 (7 bases). The J call may be faulty, since TRBJ2-7 better matches the DNA end. Germline V gene sequence: CDR1 MNHNY, CDR2 SVGAGI (reference sequence). This CDR3 comprises 17 residues. The CDR3: CASSSSFAGANYNEQYF. CDR3 nucleotides: TGTGCCAGCAGTTCATCGTTCGCGGGGGCTAATTACAATGAGCAGTACTTC.

This clonotype was observed at least ten times. The genes are TRBV27 and TRBJ2-5, with D possibly being TRBD1 (6 bases). The CDR3 totals 13 residues. The V gene's germline CDR1 is MNHEY and CDR2 SMNVEV (reference sequence). Between the trimmed V and J ends, which lost 8 bases and 5 bases, there was a span of 15 bases. In nucleotides, the CDR3 is TGTGCCAGCGGGGGCCCAGGAATTGAGACCCAGTACTTC. Translation gives CASGGPGIETQYF.

This clonotype came up once. The rearrangement uses TRBV5-1 and TRBJ2-1, with D maybe TRBD2 (7 bases). V lost 0 bases to trimming and J lost 5 bases, with 15 bases between them. Germline loops: CDR1 SGHRS, CDR2 YFSETQ. CDR3 length: 16 amino acids. In DNA form, the CDR3 reads TGCGCCAGCAGCTTGGTGGGGGGGCCGTACCACAATGAGCAGTTCTTC. This sequence encodes CASSLVGGPYHNEQFF.

In its sample, this clonotype was seen a few times. J is TRBJ2-3 and V is TRBV29-1, with 7 bases fitting TRBD2. With 6 bases clipped from V and 3 bases from J, the junction kept 6 bases outside the gene matches. Germline V gene data show CDR1 as SQVTM and CDR2 as ANQGSEA. The CDR3 runs to 13 residues. The CDR3 DNA sequence: TGCAGCGTACTAGCGAAGTTGACAGATACGCAGTATTTT. It codes for CSVLAKLTDTQYF.

The V call is TRBV5-1, the J call TRBJ2-1, with 10 bases fitting TRBD1. Germline loops: CDR1 SGHRS, CDR2 YFSETQ. The CDR3 is made up of 15 amino acids. Trimming removed 8 bases from V and 4 bases from J; junction bases left unmatched: 9. In DNA, the CDR3 is TGCGCCAGTACCAAGACAGGGGGCCAATACAATGAGCAGTTCTTC. It codes for CASTKTGGQYNEQFF. Complete variable domain (other parts from reference TRBV5-1 and TRBJ2-1): KAGVTQTPRYLIKTRGQQVTLSCSPISGHRSVSWYQQTPGQGLQFLFEYFSETQRNKGNFPGRFSGRQFSNSRSEMNVSTLELGDSALYLCASTKTGGQYNEQFFGPGTRLTVL.

The J gene is TRBJ2-5, the V gene TRBV4-2, with 9 positions matching TRBD2. In germline, CDR1 is LGHNA, CDR2 YNFKEQ. The CDR3 totals 16 residues. Germline trimming cut 1 base from V and 5 bases from J; bases unmatched to any gene: 8. CDR3 amino acids: CASSQAPGLAPETQYF. CDR3 coding DNA: TGTGCCAGCAGCCAAGCCCCGGGACTAGCCCCGGAGACCCAGTACTTC.

This clonotype occurred once. This chain connects TRBV20-1 to TRBJ1-6; D perhaps matches TRBD1 (5 bases). Germline V CDR1 and CDR2: DFQATT, SNEGSKA (reference sequence). CDR3 length equals 16 residues. V was cut by 0 bases and J by 12 bases, with 21 bases left in between. In DNA, the CDR3 is TGCAGTGCTAGAGATCCCGCCGGGACTGGACCCTTACCCCTCCACTTT. The encoded protein is CSARDPAGTGPLPLHF.

V is TRBV28 and J is TRBJ2-5; weak D call: TRBD2 (5 bases). The DNA end favors TRBJ2-7, so the J call may be wrong. The CDR3 sequence is 15 residues long. Germline V gene sequence: CDR1 MDHEN, CDR2 SYDVKM. CDR3 nucleotides: TGTGCCAGCAGTGACCTGGCCGCGGGCCCCTACGAGCAGTACTTC. It is translated as CASSDLAAGPYEQYF.

The CDR3 here is CATSPGAVETQYF. CDR3 nucleotides: TGTGCCACCAGCCCTGGGGCAGTAGAGACCCAGTACTTC. The J gene is TRBJ2-5, the V gene TRBV15; TRBD1 is a possible D gene (5 bases). This CDR3 is 13 amino acids long. CDR1 is LNHNV, CDR2 YYDKDF, per germline (reference sequence). Trimming pared 5 bases from V and 4 bases from J, leaving 11 bases between.

The chain combines TRBV12-3 or TRBV12-4 with TRBJ1-6, with D tentatively TRBD1 (5 bases). The CDR3 contains 12 residues. Trimming removed 6 bases at V and 9 bases at J, with 9 bases between. DNA for the CDR3: TGTGCCAGCAGATATGGGGGTTCACCCCTCCACTTT. Encoded protein: CASRYGGSPLHF.

The chain employs TRBV10-3 and TRBJ2-3; TRBD2 matches 7 bases. The CDR3 extends over 14 amino acids. The V and J ends lost 9 bases and 0 bases, in that order; junction bases with no gene match: 6. Germline V gene data show CDR1 as ENHRY and CDR2 as SYGVKD. The CDR3 here is CAIRLAVSTDTQYF. CDR3 nucleotide sequence: TGTGCCATACGACTAGCCGTGAGCACAGATACGCAGTATTTT.